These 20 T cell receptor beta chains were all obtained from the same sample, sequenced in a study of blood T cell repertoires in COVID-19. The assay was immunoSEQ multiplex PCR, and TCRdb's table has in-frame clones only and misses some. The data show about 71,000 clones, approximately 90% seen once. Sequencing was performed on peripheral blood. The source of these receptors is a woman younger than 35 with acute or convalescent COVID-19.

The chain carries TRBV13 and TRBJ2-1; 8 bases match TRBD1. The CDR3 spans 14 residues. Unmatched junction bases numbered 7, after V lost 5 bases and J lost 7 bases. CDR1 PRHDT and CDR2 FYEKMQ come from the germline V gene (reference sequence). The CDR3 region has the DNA TGTGCCAGCAGCCCCAGGGGGCGATTTAATGAGCAGTTCTTC. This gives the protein CASSPRGRFNEQFF.

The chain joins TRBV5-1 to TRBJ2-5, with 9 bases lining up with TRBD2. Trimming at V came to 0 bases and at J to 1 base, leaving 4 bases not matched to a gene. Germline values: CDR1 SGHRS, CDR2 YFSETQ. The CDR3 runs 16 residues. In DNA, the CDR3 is TGCGCCAGCAGCTTGGCCTGGCGGGGGGGCCAAGAGACCCAGTACTTC. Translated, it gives CASSLAWRGGQETQYF.

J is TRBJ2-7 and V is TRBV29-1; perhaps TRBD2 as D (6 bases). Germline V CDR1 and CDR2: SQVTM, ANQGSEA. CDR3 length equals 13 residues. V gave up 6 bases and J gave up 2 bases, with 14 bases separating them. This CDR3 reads CSVSGTGTYEQYF. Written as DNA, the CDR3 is TGCAGCGTGTCCGGGACTGGAACCTACGAGCAGTACTTC.

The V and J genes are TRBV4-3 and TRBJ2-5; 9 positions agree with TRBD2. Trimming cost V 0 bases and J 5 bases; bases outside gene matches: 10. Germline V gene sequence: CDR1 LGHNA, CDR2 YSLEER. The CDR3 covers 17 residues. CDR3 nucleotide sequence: TGCGCCAGCAGCCAAGACCCCAGTCTAGCGGGATTGGAGACCCAGTACTTC. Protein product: CASSQDPSLAGLETQYF.

The CDR3 nucleotides read TGTGCTAGTGGTTTGGACAGTACCGTCTACGAGCAGTACTTC. This encodes CASGLDSTVYEQYF. The chain recombines TRBV12-5 with TRBJ2-7; the D is unclear. This CDR3 contains 14 residues. Germline V CDR1 and CDR2: LGHNT, FRNRAP. The ends were cut back, 1 base at V and 3 bases at J, with 10 bases in the middle.

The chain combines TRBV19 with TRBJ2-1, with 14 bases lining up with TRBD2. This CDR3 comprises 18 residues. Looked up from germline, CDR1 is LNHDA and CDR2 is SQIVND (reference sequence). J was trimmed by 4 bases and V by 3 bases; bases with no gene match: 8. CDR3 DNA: TGTGCCAGTAGTATTGGACTAGCGGGAGGAGTGGGATACAATGAGCAGTTCTTC. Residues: CASSIGLAGGVGYNEQFF.

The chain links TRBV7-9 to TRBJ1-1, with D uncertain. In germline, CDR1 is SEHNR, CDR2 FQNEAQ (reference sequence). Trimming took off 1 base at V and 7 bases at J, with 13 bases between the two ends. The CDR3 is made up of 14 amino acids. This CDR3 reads CASSLVAVGSEAFF. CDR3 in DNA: TGTGCCAGCAGCTTAGTCGCTGTGGGGAGTGAAGCTTTCTTT.

The CDR3 is CASSTRTGHSYNEQFF. The CDR3 coding sequence is TGTGCCAGCAGTACACGGACAGGGCACTCCTACAATGAGCAGTTCTTC. The V gene is TRBV28, the J gene TRBJ2-1, with 8 bases fitting TRBD1. The CDR3 spans 16 residues. CDR1 is MDHEN and CDR2 is SYDVKM in the germline V gene. V was clipped by 5 bases and J by 0 bases; unmatched bases: 6.

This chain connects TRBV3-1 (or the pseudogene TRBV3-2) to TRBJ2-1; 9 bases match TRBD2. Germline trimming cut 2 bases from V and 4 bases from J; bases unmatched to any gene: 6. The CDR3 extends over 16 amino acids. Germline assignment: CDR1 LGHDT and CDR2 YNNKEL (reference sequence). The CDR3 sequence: CASSQLLAGLYNEQFF. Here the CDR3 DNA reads TGTGCCAGCAGCCAACTTCTAGCGGGGCTATACAATGAGCAGTTCTTC.

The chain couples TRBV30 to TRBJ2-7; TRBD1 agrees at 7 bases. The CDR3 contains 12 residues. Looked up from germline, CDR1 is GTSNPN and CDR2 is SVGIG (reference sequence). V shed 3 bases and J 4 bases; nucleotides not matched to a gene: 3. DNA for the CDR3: TGTGCCTGGAGAACGGGACAGTACGAGCAGTACTTC. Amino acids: CAWRTGQYEQYF.

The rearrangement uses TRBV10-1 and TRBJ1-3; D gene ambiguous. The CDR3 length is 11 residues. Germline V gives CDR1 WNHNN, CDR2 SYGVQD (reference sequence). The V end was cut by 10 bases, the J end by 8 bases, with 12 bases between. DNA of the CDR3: TGCGCCACCCATAACCCGGACACCATATATTTT. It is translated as CATHNPDTIYF.

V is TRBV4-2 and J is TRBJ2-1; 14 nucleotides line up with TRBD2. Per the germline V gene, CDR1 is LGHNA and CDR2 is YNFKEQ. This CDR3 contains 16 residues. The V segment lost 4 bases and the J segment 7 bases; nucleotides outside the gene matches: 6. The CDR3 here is CASSRLGTSGGNEQFF. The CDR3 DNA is TGTGCCAGCAGCCGCCTAGGGACTAGCGGGGGTAATGAGCAGTTCTTC.

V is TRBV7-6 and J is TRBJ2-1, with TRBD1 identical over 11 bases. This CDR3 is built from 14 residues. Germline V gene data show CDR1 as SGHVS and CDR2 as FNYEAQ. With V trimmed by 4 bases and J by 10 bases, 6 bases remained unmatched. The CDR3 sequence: CASSSGQGANEQFF. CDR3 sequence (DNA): TGTGCCAGCAGCTCTGGACAGGGGGCGAACGAGCAGTTCTTC.

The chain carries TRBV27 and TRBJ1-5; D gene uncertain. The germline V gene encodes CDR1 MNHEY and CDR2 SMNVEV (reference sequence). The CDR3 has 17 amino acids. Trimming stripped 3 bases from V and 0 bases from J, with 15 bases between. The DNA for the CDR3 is TGTGCCAGCAGTTTGTTTGGAGCCCGAAATAGCAATCAGCCCCAGCATTTT. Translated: CASSLFGARNSNQPQHF.

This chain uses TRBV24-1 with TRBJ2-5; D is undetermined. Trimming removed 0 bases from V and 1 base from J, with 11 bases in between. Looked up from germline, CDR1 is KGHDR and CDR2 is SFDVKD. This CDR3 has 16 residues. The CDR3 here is CATSDLSSNLQETQYF. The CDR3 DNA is TGTGCCACCAGTGATTTGAGCTCGAACCTCCAAGAGACCCAGTACTTC.

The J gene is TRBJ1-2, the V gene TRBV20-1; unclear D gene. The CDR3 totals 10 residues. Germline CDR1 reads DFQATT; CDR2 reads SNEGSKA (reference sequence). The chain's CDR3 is CRGADYGYTF. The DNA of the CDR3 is TGCAGGGGAGCAGACTATGGCTACACCTTC.

CDR3 DNA sequence: TGTGCCACCAGTGATTCCGACAGGGGGCAAGGTACGCAGTATTTT. Its translation: CATSDSDRGQGTQYF. This chain joins TRBV24-1 and TRBJ2-3; TRBD1 matches 10 bases. The CDR3 is 15 residues long. Germline values: CDR1 KGHDR, CDR2 SFDVKD. The trim removed 2 bases at V and 8 bases at J, leaving 6 bases unmatched.

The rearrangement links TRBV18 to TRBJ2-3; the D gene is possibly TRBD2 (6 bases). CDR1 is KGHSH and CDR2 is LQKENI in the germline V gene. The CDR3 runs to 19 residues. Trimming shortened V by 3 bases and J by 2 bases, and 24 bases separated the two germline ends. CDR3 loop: CASSPYRRALVGVTDTQYF. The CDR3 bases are TGTGCCAGCTCACCCTATAGGAGGGCCCTCGTCGGGGTCACAGATACGCAGTATTTT.

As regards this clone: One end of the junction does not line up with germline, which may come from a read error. The CDR3 region has the DNA TGTGCCAGCTCACCAAGTTCGACAGGGGTGAACCCTGAAGCTTTCTTT. This codes for CASSPSSTGVNPEAFF. The rearrangement joins TRBV18 to TRBJ1-1; 8 nucleotides align to TRBD1. This CDR3 spans 16 amino acids. The germline CDR1 and CDR2 sequences are KGHSH and LQKENI.

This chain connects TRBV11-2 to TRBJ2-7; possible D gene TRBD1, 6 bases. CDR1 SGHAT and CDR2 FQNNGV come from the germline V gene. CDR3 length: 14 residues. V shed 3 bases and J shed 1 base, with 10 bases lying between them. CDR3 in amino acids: CASSFTTGSYEQYF. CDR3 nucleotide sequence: TGTGCCAGCAGCTTTACGACAGGATCCTACGAGCAGTACTTC.